This T cell receptor beta chain was captured in a study of blood T cell repertoires in COVID-19. Profiled with immunoSEQ multiplex PCR; TCRdb holds only in-frame clones, not every one. The sample consists of 300,000 to 400,000 clones, roughly 90% of them appearing once. V lost 6 bases and J 1 base, leaving 10 bases between the germline ends. Germline V lookup: CDR1 SNHLY, CDR2 FYNNEI. The CDR3 is 14 residues long. Sequencing input: peripheral blood. This TCR was recovered from a woman aged 25 to 39 with COVID-19, enrolled during active disease. This rearrangement joins TRBV2 to TRBJ1-5; TRBD1 is a possible D gene (5 bases). The CDR3 protein is CASRPKGSNQPQHF. DNA of the CDR3: TGTGCCAGCAGACCCAAGGGGAGCAATCAGCCCCAGCATTTT.